These 32 T cell receptor beta chains came from one sample sequenced in a study of early T cells in non-severe SARS-CoV-2 infection (dated by TCRdb to about 2021). Library method: 5' RACE. The run used a NextSeq 500. TCRdb reworked the public reads: Q25 trimming with fastp, MiXCR clone assembly, productive beta chains retained. Rows with a matching CDR3 protein are joined into one entry that keeps the most common DNA and genes. The table for this sample lists tens of thousands of distinct CDR3 sequences; roughly a sixth of them were counted only once. The ten largest clones add up to 9% to 15% of the sample. The sample consisted of whole blood. These receptors all stem from an adult who was a healthcare worker with PCR-confirmed SARS-CoV-2 infection or an uninfected control (not recorded which).

This clonotype was observed a few times. The V and J genes are TRBV7-3 and TRBJ1-5, with unresolved D. The CDR3 totals 16 residues. Germline CDR1 is SGHTA and CDR2 is FQGTGA. V was cut by 5 bases and J by 3 bases, with 17 bases left in between. CDR3 DNA sequence: TGTGCCAGCAGCCCGCTTAGCGGAGTTAACAATCAGCCCCAGCATTTT. It is translated as CASSPLSGVNNQPQHF.

This clonotype has more than one count but fewer than ten. This chain joins TRBV4-3 and TRBJ1-6; weak D call: TRBD1 (5 bases). The germline CDR1 and CDR2 sequences are LGHNA and YSLEER. V gave up 1 base and J gave up 5 bases, with 12 bases separating them. This CDR3 region has 16 residues. This CDR3 reads CASSQVKSRDNSPLHF. CDR3 sequence (DNA): TGCGCCAGCAGCCAAGTGAAGAGCAGGGATAATTCACCCCTCCACTTT.

This clonotype was seen once. The V and J genes are TRBV6-1 and TRBJ1-2; tentatively, D is TRBD1 (6 bases). The ends were cut back, 4 bases at V and 0 bases at J, with 9 bases in the middle. CDR1 is MNHNS, CDR2 SASEGT, per germline. The CDR3 runs 14 residues. Written as DNA, the CDR3 is TGTGCCAGCAGTGGGCAGGGGCCTAACTATGGCTACACCTTC. It yields the protein CASSGQGPNYGYTF.

There are many counts of this clonotype. Germline is not matched at one junction end, which may reflect a read error. The chain employs TRBV7-6 and TRBJ2-3, with TRBD2 matching over 10 bases. This CDR3 comprises 14 residues. Germline loops: CDR1 SGHVS, CDR2 FNYEAQ. The CDR3 sequence is CASSLAGVEDTQYF. The CDR3 DNA reads TGTGCCAGCAGCCTAGCGGGAGTCGAAGATACGCAGTATTTT. The full variable domain, in which reference TRBV7-6 and TRBJ2-3 provide the parts outside the CDR3, is GAGVSQSPRYKVTKRGQDVALRCDPISGHVSLYWYRQALGQGPEFLTYFNYEAQQDKSGLPNDRFSAERPEGSISTLTIQRTEQRDSAMYRCASSLAGVEDTQYFGPGTRLTVL.

The chain uses TRBV29-1 and TRBJ1-5, with D unresolved. V gave up 6 bases and J gave up 3 bases, with 12 bases separating them. This CDR3 spans 13 amino acids. Germline CDR1 SQVTM, CDR2 ANQGSEA. The CDR3 protein is CSVADGINQPQHF. For the CDR3, the DNA is TGCAGCGTGGCGGACGGCATCAATCAGCCCCAGCATTTT.

A few counts support this clonotype. The chain employs TRBV2 and TRBJ1-6; no clear D gene. The length of the CDR3 is 16 residues. Germline CDR1 and CDR2: SNHLY and FYNNEI. The ends were cut back, 0 bases at V and 0 bases at J, with 6 bases in the middle. The CDR3, as DNA: TGTGCCAGCAGTGAAGCACTCCCCTCCTATAATTCACCCCTCCACTTT. Translating gives CASSEALPSYNSPLHF.

This clonotype has just a few counts. This rearrangement joins TRBV7-2 to TRBJ2-1; 12 bases align to TRBD2. From germline, CDR1 is SGHTA and CDR2 FQGNSA. Unmatched junction bases numbered 3, after V lost 4 bases and J lost 5 bases. The CDR3 sequence is 15 residues long. The CDR3 DNA sequence: TGTGCCAGCAGCTACGGACTAGCGGGACACAATGAGCAGTTCTTC. Protein sequence: CASSYGLAGHNEQFF.

This clonotype was observed a few times. The rearrangement joins TRBV6-1 to TRBJ1-2; TRBD1 matches 7 bases. This CDR3 has 14 amino acids. Trimming removed 6 bases from V and 4 bases from J; junction bases left unmatched: 8. Germline CDR1 reads MNHNS; CDR2 reads SASEGT. CDR3 protein: CASRTTGSGYGYTF. As DNA, the CDR3 is TGTGCCAGCAGGACGACAGGGTCTGGCTATGGCTACACCTTC.

The J gene is TRBJ1-2, the V gene TRBV6-6; D unclear. V lost 5 bases, J lost 5 bases, and 12 bases lay in between. Germline CDR1 reads MNHNY; CDR2 reads SVGAGI (reference sequence). CDR3 length: 13 residues. CDR3 protein: CASSPGVSYGYTF. For the CDR3, the DNA is TGTGCCAGCAGTCCCGGGGTGTCGTATGGCTACACCTTC.

Only a few counts were recorded for this clonotype. This sequence joins TRBV4-1 and TRBJ2-2; tentatively, D is TRBD2 (5 bases). Germline CDR1 is MGHRA and CDR2 is YSYEKL. CDR3 length equals 17 residues. Trimming removed 0 bases at V and 0 bases at J, with 11 bases between. CDR3 loop: CASSQDGTGTNTGELFF. CDR3 in DNA: TGCGCCAGCAGCCAAGACGGAACGGGGACGAACACCGGGGAGCTGTTTTTT.

This clonotype showed up just a few times. The chain carries TRBV5-5 and TRBJ2-1; 10 positions match TRBD1. Losses at the gene ends were 4 bases for V and 15 bases for J; bases not matched to a gene: 28. The CDR3 loop spans 19 amino acids. The germline CDR1 and CDR2 sequences are SGHKS and YYEKEE (reference sequence). The CDR3 DNA is TGTGCCAGCAGCACCCAGGGGACAGGGGAAAGGGGGAGTGGAATGATAGCGTTCTTC. It is translated as CASSTQGTGERGSGMIAFF.

This clonotype was detected ten times or more. V and J are TRBV28 and TRBJ2-7, with a possible D match to TRBD2 (5 bases). The CDR3 is 12 amino acids. CDR1 is MDHEN, CDR2 SYDVKM, per germline. V shed 3 bases and J shed 9 bases, with 12 bases lying between them. CDR3 sequence reads: CASSFGVLGQYF. DNA for the CDR3: TGTGCCAGCAGTTTCGGGGTACTGGGGCAGTACTTC.

This clonotype was counted only a few times. J is TRBJ2-1 and V is TRBV2; D is ambiguous. V lost 4 bases, J lost 9 bases, and 7 bases lay in between. The CDR3 has 11 residues. Germline V gives CDR1 SNHLY, CDR2 FYNNEI. CDR3 bases: TGTGCCAGCAGTGCCGCGGTTGAGCAGTTCTTC. Amino acid sequence: CASSAAVEQFF.

This clonotype was detected ten times or more. Written as DNA, the CDR3 is TGCAGTGCTACCGGCGAGGGGGCTGGAGGGGCCAACGTCCTGACTTTC. This encodes CSATGEGAGGANVLTF. V and J are TRBV20-1 and TRBJ2-6, with TRBD1 matching 7 bases. The junction had 10 bases not matched to a gene; V was cut back by 4 bases and J by 4 bases. Germline values: CDR1 DFQATT, CDR2 SNEGSKA (reference sequence). This CDR3 has 16 amino acids.

This clonotype appeared many times. The genes are TRBV13 and TRBJ2-3; D may be TRBD1 (6 bases). Trimming cost V 6 bases and J 2 bases, with 15 bases left between them. There are 15 residues in the CDR3. Per the germline V gene, CDR1 is PRHDT and CDR2 is FYEKMQ (reference sequence). CDR3 DNA sequence: TGTGCCAGCAGTCCCATGAGGACAGCCACAGATACGCAGTATTTT. This gives the protein CASSPMRTATDTQYF.

Only a few counts were recorded for this clonotype. The V and J genes are TRBV9 and TRBJ2-7; 8 bases match TRBD2. The CDR3 runs to 15 residues. Trimming removed 0 bases from V and 5 bases from J; junction bases left unmatched: 7. The germline V gene has CDR1 SGDLS and CDR2 YYNGEE. The CDR3, as DNA: TGTGCCAGCAGCGTAGATACGGGGGGGCCGAACGAGCAGTACTTC. It codes for CASSVDTGGPNEQYF.

This clonotype has only a few counts. This chain connects TRBV7-9 to TRBJ2-5; 9 nucleotides match TRBD1. V lost 4 bases and J lost 4; bases outside the gene matches: 4. Germline lookup yields CDR1 SEHNR and CDR2 FQNEAQ (reference sequence). CDR3 size: 14 residues. CDR3 protein: CASSWGTGRETQYF. For the CDR3, the DNA is TGTGCCAGCAGCTGGGGGACAGGGAGAGAGACCCAGTACTTC.

The chain recombines TRBV11-2 with TRBJ1-1; D call uncertain. CDR3 size: 14 residues. Germline loops: CDR1 SGHAT, CDR2 FQNNGV. V lost 4 bases, J lost 1 base, and 10 bases lay in between. CDR3 in DNA: TGTGCCAGCAGCTCCTCCGACACGAACACTGAAGCTTTCTTT. Translated, it gives CASSSSDTNTEAFF.

This clonotype has only one observation. The V gene is TRBV7-9, the J gene TRBJ1-5; D may be TRBD1 (5 bases). Germline V gene lookup returns CDR1 SEHNR and CDR2 FQNEAQ (reference sequence). CDR3 size: 15 residues. The V end was cut by 0 bases, the J end by 7 bases, with 13 bases between. This CDR3 is CASSLAGGEGQPQHF. In DNA, the CDR3 is TGTGCCAGCAGCTTAGCTGGGGGGGAAGGCCAGCCCCAGCATTTT.

This clonotype has more than one count but fewer than ten. The chain couples TRBV20-1 to TRBJ1-5; 10 nucleotides align to TRBD1. The V segment lost 6 bases and the J segment 2 bases; nucleotides outside the gene matches: 7. The CDR3 consists of 15 residues. Germline V CDR1 and CDR2: DFQATT, SNEGSKA (reference sequence). CDR3 protein: CSARTGGFGNQPQHF. In nucleotides, the CDR3 is TGCAGTGCAAGGACAGGGGGTTTCGGCAATCAGCCCCAGCATTTT.

The chain links TRBV13 to TRBJ1-1; D is perhaps TRBD1 (5 bases). The germline V gene has CDR1 PRHDT and CDR2 FYEKMQ (reference sequence). CDR3 length: 14 residues. V lost 4 bases to trimming and J lost 1 base, with 10 bases between them. CDR3 coding DNA: TGTGCCAGCAGCTCAAGGGGTAGGAACACTGAAGCTTTCTTT. This translates into CASSSRGRNTEAFF.

Many counts were recorded for this clonotype. The V call is TRBV6-6, the J call TRBJ2-7; D remains unclear. Germline V gene data show CDR1 as MNHNY and CDR2 as SVGAGI (reference sequence). The CDR3 is 16 residues long. The V end was cut by 0 bases, the J end by 5 bases, with 17 bases between. The CDR3 is CASSYSKGPGIHEQYF. Written as DNA, the CDR3 is TGTGCCAGCAGTTACTCGAAGGGTCCGGGTATTCACGAGCAGTACTTC.

This clonotype was found many times. The chain joins TRBV4-3 to TRBJ2-1; D unresolved. V lost 3 bases, J lost 9 bases, and 9 bases lay in between. Germline assignment: CDR1 LGHNA and CDR2 YSLEER. The length of the CDR3 is 12 residues. CDR3 residues: CASSHRYGEQFF. The CDR3 DNA follows: TGCGCCAGCAGCCACAGGTATGGTGAGCAGTTCTTC.

By share, this clonotype counts as medium-sized (0.01 to 0.1%). The V and J genes are TRBV11-3 and TRBJ2-7, with TRBD1 matching 11 bases. The CDR3 spans 14 residues. Germline V gene data show CDR1 as SGHNT and CDR2 as YENEEA. With 5 bases clipped from V and 6 bases from J, the junction kept 6 bases outside the gene matches. The CDR3 DNA follows: TGTGCCAGCAGCCCCCCGGGGACAGGGGGCGAGCAGTACTTC. It translates to CASSPPGTGGEQYF.

This clonotype appeared many times. V is TRBV28 and J is TRBJ1-1; D is unresolved. The CDR3 is 16 amino acids. The germline V gene encodes CDR1 MDHEN and CDR2 SYDVKM. The V end was cut by 4 bases, the J end by 0 bases, with 15 bases between. CDR3 amino acids: CASSSSQTTVNTEAFF. The CDR3 coding sequence is TGTGCCAGCAGTTCCTCACAGACTACGGTGAACACTGAAGCTTTCTTT. The variable domain in full, with the rest retrieved from reference TRBV28 and TRBJ1-1, is DVKVTQSSRYLVKRTGEKVFLECVQDMDHENMFWYRQDPGLGLRLIYFSYDVKMKEKGDIPEGYSVSREKKERFSLILESASTNQTSMYLCASSSSQTTVNTEAFFGQGTRLTVV.

The chain carries TRBV4-3 and TRBJ2-7, with no clear D. The germline V gene encodes CDR1 LGHNA and CDR2 YSLEER. This CDR3 spans 13 amino acids. V dropped 1 base and J dropped 5 bases, with 9 bases sitting between them. The CDR3 bases are TGCGCCAGCAGCCAAGCAGAGTGGGACGAGCAGTACTTC. This sequence encodes CASSQAEWDEQYF.

The table lists this clonotype with a few counts. The chain couples TRBV7-3 to TRBJ2-3; D remains unclear. Germline V gene sequence: CDR1 SGHTA, CDR2 FQGTGA. The CDR3 consists of 15 residues. The V gene lost 0 bases and the J gene lost 2 bases, with 9 bases spanning the gap. CDR3 loop: CASSLTPVSTDTQYF. The CDR3 nucleotides read TGTGCCAGCAGCTTAACGCCAGTGTCCACAGATACGCAGTATTTT.

This clonotype was detected a few times. V usage is TRBV6-1 and J usage is TRBJ1-5; D ambiguous. This CDR3 contains 15 residues. Trimming removed 3 bases from V and 1 base from J, with 10 bases in between. CDR1 MNHNS and CDR2 SASEGT come from the germline V gene. CDR3 bases: TGTGCCAGCAGTGATGACATGGGGAGCAATCAGCCCCAGCATTTT. Translated, it gives CASSDDMGSNQPQHF.

This clonotype was observed at least ten times. The chain combines TRBV7-9 with TRBJ2-3, with unresolved D. V lost 6 bases and J 5 bases, leaving 21 bases between the germline ends. There are 16 residues in the CDR3. CDR1 SEHNR and CDR2 FQNEAQ come from the germline V gene (reference sequence). This CDR3 is CASSFFPRRTRDTQYF. The CDR3 nucleotides are TGTGCCAGCAGTTTTTTTCCCCGAAGGACCCGAGATACGCAGTATTTT.

This rearrangement joins TRBV7-2 to TRBJ1-5, with 12 positions matching TRBD1. The CDR3 runs 17 residues. From germline, CDR1 is SGHTA and CDR2 FQGNSA. The V and J ends lost 1 base and 6 bases, in that order; junction bases with no gene match: 7. CDR3 coding DNA: TGTGCCAGCAGCTTAGGCTTGGGACAGGGGGCCGCTCAGCCCCAGCATTTT. It encodes CASSLGLGQGAAQPQHF.

This clonotype has just a few counts. This chain links TRBV2 with TRBJ2-2; D gene unclear. Germline CDR1 SNHLY, CDR2 FYNNEI. The CDR3 consists of 14 residues. V was pared by 7 bases and J by 6 bases, with 15 bases between. The CDR3 DNA reads as TGTGCCAGCACCCGCGACCGGACCGCCGGGGAGCTGTTTTTT. Translated, it gives CASTRDRTAGELFF.

This clonotype was found a few times. The rearrangement joins TRBV5-4 to TRBJ2-1; 14 bases align to TRBD2. Germline CDR1 and CDR2: SGHNT and YYREEE (reference sequence). The length of the CDR3 is 14 residues. J lost 9 bases, V lost 3 bases, and 2 bases had no gene match. The CDR3 DNA sequence: TGTGCCAGCAGCTCCGGACTAGCGGGGGGTGAGCAGTTCTTC. Its protein product is CASSSGLAGGEQFF.